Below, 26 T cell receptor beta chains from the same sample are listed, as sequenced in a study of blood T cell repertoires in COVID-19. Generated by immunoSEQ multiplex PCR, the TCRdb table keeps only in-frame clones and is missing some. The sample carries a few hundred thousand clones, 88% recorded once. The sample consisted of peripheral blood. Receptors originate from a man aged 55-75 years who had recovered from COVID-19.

CDR3 in DNA: TGTGCCAGCAGTTACCCGCCAGGGTACAATGAGCAGTTCTTC. It codes for CASSYPPGYNEQFF. The chain couples TRBV6-5 to TRBJ2-1, with D possibly TRBD1 on 5 matching bases. Germline V gene lookup returns CDR1 MNHEY and CDR2 SVGAGI. This CDR3 contains 14 residues. Trimming stripped 2 bases from V and 4 bases from J, with 9 bases between.

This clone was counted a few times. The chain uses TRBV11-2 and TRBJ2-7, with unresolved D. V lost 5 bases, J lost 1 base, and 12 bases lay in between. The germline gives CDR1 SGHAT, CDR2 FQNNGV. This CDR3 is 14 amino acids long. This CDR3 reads CASSIETLSYEQYF. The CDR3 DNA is TGTGCCAGCAGCATCGAGACATTGTCCTACGAGCAGTACTTC. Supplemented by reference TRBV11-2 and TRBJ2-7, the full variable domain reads EAGVAQSPRYKIIEKRQSVAFWCNPISGHATLYWYQQILGQGPKLLIQFQNNGVVDDSQLPKDRFSAERLKGVDSTLKIQPAKLEDSAVYLCASSIETLSYEQYFGPGTRLTVT.

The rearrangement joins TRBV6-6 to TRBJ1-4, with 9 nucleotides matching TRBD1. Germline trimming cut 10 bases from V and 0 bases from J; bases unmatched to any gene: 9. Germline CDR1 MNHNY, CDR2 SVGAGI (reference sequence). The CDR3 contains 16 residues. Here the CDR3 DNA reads TGTGCCACCCTAGACAGGGGGAGAGCAACTAATGAAAAACTGTTTTTT. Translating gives CATLDRGRATNEKLFF.

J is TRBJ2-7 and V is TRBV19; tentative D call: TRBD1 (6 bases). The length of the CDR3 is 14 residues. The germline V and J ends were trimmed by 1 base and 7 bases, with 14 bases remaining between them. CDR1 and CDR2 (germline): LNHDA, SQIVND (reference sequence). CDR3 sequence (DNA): TGTGCCAGTAGTATAGGGGACACCCTAGGGGAGCAGTACTTC. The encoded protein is CASSIGDTLGEQYF.

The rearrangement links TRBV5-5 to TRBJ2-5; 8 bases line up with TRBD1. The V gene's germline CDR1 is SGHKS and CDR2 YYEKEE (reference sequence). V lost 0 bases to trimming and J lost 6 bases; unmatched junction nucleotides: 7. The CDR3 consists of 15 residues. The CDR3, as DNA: TGTGCCAGCAGCTTGGGGGCAGGGGGCGCTCAGACCCAGTACTTC. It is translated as CASSLGAGGAQTQYF.

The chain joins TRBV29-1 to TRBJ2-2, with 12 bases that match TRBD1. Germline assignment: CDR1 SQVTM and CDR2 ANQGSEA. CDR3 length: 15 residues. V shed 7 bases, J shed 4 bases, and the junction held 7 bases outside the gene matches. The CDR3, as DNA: TGCAGCGCCGAGGGGGGACAGGGGGCCACCGGGGAGCTGTTTTTT. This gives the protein CSAEGGQGATGELFF.

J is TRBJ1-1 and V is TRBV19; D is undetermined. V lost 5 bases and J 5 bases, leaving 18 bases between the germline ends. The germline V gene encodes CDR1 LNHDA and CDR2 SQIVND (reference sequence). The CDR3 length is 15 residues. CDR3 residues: CASSQTTTLLTEAFF. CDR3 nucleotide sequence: TGTGCCAGTAGTCAGACAACCACCCTGCTGACTGAAGCTTTCTTT.

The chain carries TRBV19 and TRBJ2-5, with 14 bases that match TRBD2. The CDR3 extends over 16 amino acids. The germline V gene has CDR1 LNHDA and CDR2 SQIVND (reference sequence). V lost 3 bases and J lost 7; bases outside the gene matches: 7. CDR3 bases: TGTGCCAGTAGTATTGGACTAGCGGGGGGAGGCGGGACCCAGTACTTC. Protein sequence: CASSIGLAGGGGTQYF.

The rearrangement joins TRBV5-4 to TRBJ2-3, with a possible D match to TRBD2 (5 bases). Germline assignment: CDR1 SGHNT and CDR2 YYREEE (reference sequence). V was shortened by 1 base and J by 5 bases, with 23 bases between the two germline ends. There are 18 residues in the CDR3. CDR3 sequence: CASSLKVMRTLEQDTQYF. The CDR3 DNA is TGTGCCAGCAGCTTGAAAGTAATGAGGACTCTTGAACAAGATACGCAGTATTTT.

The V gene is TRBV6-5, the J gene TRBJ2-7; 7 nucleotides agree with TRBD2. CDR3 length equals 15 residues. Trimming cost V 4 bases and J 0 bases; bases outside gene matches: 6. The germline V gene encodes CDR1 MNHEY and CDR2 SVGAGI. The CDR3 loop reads CASSSLGGGSYEQYF. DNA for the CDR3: TGTGCCAGCAGTTCCCTTGGCGGGGGCTCCTACGAGCAGTACTTC.

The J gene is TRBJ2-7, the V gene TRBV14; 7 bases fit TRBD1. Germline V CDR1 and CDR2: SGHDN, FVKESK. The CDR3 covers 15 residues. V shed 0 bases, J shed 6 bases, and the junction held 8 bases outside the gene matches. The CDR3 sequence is CASSQDSGGFSEQYF. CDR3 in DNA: TGTGCCAGCAGCCAAGATTCAGGGGGTTTTTCCGAGCAGTACTTC. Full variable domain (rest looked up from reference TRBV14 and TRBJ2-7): EAGVTQFPSHSVIEKGQTVTLRCDPISGHDNLYWYRRVMGKEIKFLLHFVKESKQDESGMPNNRFLAERTGGTYSTLKVQPAELEDSGVYFCASSQDSGGFSEQYFGPGTRLTVT.

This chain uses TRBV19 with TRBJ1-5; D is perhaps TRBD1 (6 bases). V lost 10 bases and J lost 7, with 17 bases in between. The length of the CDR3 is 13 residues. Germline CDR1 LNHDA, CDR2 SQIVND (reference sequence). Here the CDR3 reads CAISQGSEQPQHF. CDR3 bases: TGTGCCATCTCACAGGGATCCGAACAGCCCCAGCATTTT.

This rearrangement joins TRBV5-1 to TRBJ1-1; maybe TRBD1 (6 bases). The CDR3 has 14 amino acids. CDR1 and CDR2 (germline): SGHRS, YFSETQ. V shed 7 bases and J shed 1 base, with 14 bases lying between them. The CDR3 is CASGQQGTNTEAFF. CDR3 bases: TGCGCCAGCGGACAACAGGGAACGAACACTGAAGCTTTCTTT.

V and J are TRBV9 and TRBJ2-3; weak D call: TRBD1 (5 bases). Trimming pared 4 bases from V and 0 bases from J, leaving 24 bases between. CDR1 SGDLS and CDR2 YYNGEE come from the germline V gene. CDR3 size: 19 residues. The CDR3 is CASSSKPGRGHTSTDTQYF. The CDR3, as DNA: TGTGCCAGCAGCTCAAAGCCGGGCAGAGGACACACTAGCACAGATACGCAGTATTTT.

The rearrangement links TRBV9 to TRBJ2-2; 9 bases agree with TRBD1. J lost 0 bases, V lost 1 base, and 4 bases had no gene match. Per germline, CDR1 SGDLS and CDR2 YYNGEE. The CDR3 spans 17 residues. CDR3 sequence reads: CASSVPRDRANTGELFF. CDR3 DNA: TGTGCCAGCAGCGTACCCCGGGACAGGGCGAACACCGGGGAGCTGTTTTTT.

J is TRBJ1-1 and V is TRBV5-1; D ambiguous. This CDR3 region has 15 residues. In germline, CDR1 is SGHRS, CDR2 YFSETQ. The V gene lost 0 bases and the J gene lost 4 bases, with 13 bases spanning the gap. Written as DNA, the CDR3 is TGCGCCAGCAGCTTGGAGTTCAGGAGGGCCACTGAAGCTTTCTTT. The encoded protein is CASSLEFRRATEAFF.

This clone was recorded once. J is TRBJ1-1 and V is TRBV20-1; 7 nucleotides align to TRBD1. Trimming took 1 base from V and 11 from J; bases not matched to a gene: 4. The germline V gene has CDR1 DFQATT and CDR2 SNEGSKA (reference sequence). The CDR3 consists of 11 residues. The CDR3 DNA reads TGCAGTGCTAGAGCCACAGGGGATGCTTTCTTT. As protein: CSARATGDAFF.

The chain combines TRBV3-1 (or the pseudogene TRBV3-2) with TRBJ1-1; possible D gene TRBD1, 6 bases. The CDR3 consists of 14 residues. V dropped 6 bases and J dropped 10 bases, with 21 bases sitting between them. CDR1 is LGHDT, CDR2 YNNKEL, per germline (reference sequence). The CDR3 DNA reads TGTGCCAGCAGTGACCAAGGACAGCTTCGTGGAGCTTTCTTT. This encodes CASSDQGQLRGAFF.

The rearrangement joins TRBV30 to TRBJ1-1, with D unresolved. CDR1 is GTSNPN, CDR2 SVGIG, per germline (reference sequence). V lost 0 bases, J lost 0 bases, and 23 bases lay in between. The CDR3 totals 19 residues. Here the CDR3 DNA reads TGTGCCTGGAGTGTACGGGTCTTGACCAGCGATCCTATGAACACTGAAGCTTTCTTT. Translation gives CAWSVRVLTSDPMNTEAFF. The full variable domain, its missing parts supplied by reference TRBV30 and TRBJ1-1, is SQTIHQWPATLVQPVGSPLSLECTVEGTSNPNLYWYRQAAGRGLQLLFYSVGIGQISSEVPQNLSASRPQDRQFILSSKKLLLSDSGFYLCAWSVRVLTSDPMNTEAFFGQGTRLTVV.

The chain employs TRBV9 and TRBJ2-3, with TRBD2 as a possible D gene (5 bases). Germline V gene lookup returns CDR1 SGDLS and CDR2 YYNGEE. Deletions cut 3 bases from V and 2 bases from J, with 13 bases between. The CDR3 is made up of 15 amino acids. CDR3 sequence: CASSGSPSITDTQYF. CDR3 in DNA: TGTGCCAGCAGCGGTAGTCCTAGCATCACAGATACGCAGTATTTT.

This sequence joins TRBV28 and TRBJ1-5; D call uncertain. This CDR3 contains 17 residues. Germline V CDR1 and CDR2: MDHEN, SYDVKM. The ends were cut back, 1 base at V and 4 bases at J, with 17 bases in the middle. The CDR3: CASSLSVARPGNQPQHF. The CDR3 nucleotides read TGTGCCAGCAGTTTATCGGTCGCCAGACCAGGTAATCAGCCCCAGCATTTT.

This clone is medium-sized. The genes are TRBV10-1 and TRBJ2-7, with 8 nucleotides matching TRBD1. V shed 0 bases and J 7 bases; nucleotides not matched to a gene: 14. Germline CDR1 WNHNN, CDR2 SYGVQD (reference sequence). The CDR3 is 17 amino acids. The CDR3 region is CASSESQVGTGGEEQYF. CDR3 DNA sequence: TGCGCCAGCAGTGAGTCGCAGGTGGGGACAGGAGGCGAGGAGCAGTACTTC.

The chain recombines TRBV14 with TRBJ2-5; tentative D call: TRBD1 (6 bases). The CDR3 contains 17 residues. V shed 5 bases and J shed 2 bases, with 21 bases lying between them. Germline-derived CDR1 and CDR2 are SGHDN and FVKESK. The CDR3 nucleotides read TGTGCCAGCAGCTTGACAGCTGTGGTAAGGGGGCAAGAGACCCAGTACTTC. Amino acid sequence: CASSLTAVVRGQETQYF.

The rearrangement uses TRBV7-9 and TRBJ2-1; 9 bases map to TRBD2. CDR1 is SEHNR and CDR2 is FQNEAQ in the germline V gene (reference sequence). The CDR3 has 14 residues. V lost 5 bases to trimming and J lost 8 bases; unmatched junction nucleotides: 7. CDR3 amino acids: CASSQRGVNDEQFF. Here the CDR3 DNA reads TGTGCCAGCAGCCAGCGGGGGGTTAACGATGAGCAGTTCTTC.

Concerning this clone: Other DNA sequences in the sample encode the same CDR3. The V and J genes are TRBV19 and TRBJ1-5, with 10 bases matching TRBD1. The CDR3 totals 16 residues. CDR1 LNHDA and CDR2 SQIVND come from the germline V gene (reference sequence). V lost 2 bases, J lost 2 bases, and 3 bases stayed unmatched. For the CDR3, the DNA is TGTGCCAGTAGTATACTAGGACAGGGGGGCAATCAGCCCCAGCATTTT. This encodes CASSILGQGGNQPQHF.

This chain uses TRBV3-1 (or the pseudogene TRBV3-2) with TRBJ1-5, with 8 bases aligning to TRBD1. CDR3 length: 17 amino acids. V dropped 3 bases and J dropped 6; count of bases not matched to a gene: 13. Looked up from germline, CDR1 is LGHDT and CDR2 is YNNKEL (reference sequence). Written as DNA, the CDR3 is TGTGCCAGCAGCCACCACGGGGCGATAACAGGGGGTCAGCCCCAGCATTTT. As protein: CASSHHGAITGGQPQHF.